These 26 T cell receptor beta chains were sequenced from one sample in a study of shared clonotypes between healthy human individuals. The data were produced by immunoSEQ multiplex PCR, yet TCRdb's version contains in-frame clones alone and is incomplete. The sample yields approximately 2,300,000 clones, roughly 92% seen once. Sequences were obtained from naive CD4+ T cells from PBMCs. Subset given: CD45RA+ positively selected. All receptors derive from a man aged 18 to 30 in good health. Some clones in this sample may be carry-over from other donors' samples.

This clone was detected only a few times. Other DNA sequences in the sample encode the same CDR3. The CDR3 nucleotides are TGTGCCAGCAGTCCCGCAAATGAGCAGTTCTTC. It codes for CASSPANEQFF. The chain carries TRBV14 and TRBJ2-1; D is uncertain. The CDR3 has 11 residues. Trimming cost V 6 bases and J 7 bases, with 7 bases left between them. Germline loops: CDR1 SGHDN, CDR2 FVKESK.

This clone was counted a single time. The V and J genes are TRBV7-9 and TRBJ1-1; tentatively, D is TRBD1 (6 bases). In germline, CDR1 is SEHNR, CDR2 FQNEAQ (reference sequence). V was clipped by 1 base and J by 4 bases, with 13 bases between them. This CDR3 is built from 15 residues. CDR3 sequence reads: CASSLVRGVGTEAFF. The DNA of the CDR3 is TGTGCCAGCAGCTTAGTTAGGGGGGTTGGCACTGAAGCTTTCTTT.

The chain combines TRBV2 with TRBJ2-5; 12 nucleotides match TRBD2. The CDR3 sequence is 14 residues long. V gave up 5 bases and J gave up 5 bases; unmatched junction bases: 3. Germline V CDR1 and CDR2: SNHLY, FYNNEI. CDR3 DNA: TGTGCCAGCAGTCGGACTAGCGGGGTGGAGACCCAGTACTTC. It encodes CASSRTSGVETQYF.

The chain couples TRBV28 to TRBJ2-1; 11 bases are a match to TRBD1. The CDR3 spans 15 residues. Germline CDR1 and CDR2: MDHEN and SYDVKM. Trimming at V came to 4 bases and at J to 3 bases, leaving 2 bases not matched to a gene. The chain's CDR3 is CASSSGTGGYNEQFF. As DNA, the CDR3 is TGTGCCAGCAGTTCAGGGACAGGGGGCTACAATGAGCAGTTCTTC.

In DNA, the CDR3 is TGTGCCAGCAGCCAATTATGGACAGGGGAAACTGAAGCTTTCTTT. Translation gives CASSQLWTGETEAFF. This chain links TRBV6-5 with TRBJ1-1, with 9 bases fitting TRBD1. The CDR3 runs to 15 residues. Germline lookup yields CDR1 MNHEY and CDR2 SVGAGI. The J segment lost 5 bases and the V segment lost 6 bases, leaving 10 bases of the junction unmatched.

This chain links TRBV19 with TRBJ1-2; 12 bases align to TRBD1. CDR3 length: 17 amino acids. The ends lost 4 bases at V and 3 bases at J; junction bases unmatched: 9. CDR1 is LNHDA and CDR2 is SQIVND in the germline V gene (reference sequence). CDR3 DNA sequence: TGTGCCAGTAGTACTAGCCGGGACAGGGGGCGCGACTATGGCTACACCTTC. It yields the protein CASSTSRDRGRDYGYTF. The whole variable domain, remainder taken from reference TRBV19 and TRBJ1-2, is DGGITQSPKYLFRKEGQNVTLSCEQNLNHDAMYWYRQDPGQGLRLIYYSQIVNDFQKGDIAEGYSVSREKKESFPLTVTSAQKNPTAFYLCASSTSRDRGRDYGYTFGSGTRLTVV.

CDR3 in amino acids: CASTPGDRYQPQHF. The CDR3 nucleotides are TGTGCCAGCACCCCGGGGGATAGATATCAGCCCCAGCATTTT. V usage is TRBV6-1 and J usage is TRBJ1-5, with a tentative D call TRBD1 (5 bases). In germline, CDR1 is MNHNS, CDR2 SASEGT. The V end lost 7 bases, the J end lost 5 bases, and 15 bases lay between the germline ends. The CDR3 covers 14 residues.

V usage is TRBV27 and J usage is TRBJ1-1; D call uncertain. CDR3 length: 15 residues. With 5 bases removed from V and 1 base from J, the gap between germline ends came to 14 bases. CDR1 is MNHEY, CDR2 SMNVEV, per germline (reference sequence). The CDR3 spells CASSLGPYKNTEAFF. DNA of the CDR3: TGTGCCAGCAGTCTCGGGCCTTATAAGAACACTGAAGCTTTCTTT.

The chain links TRBV5-1 to TRBJ2-1; possible D gene TRBD2, 5 bases. The V gene's germline CDR1 is SGHRS and CDR2 YFSETQ. CDR3 length: 15 residues. V shed 1 base and J shed 0 bases, with 8 bases lying between them. The CDR3 is CASSLSSTSYNEQFF. The CDR3, as DNA: TGCGCCAGCAGCTTGTCTAGCACCTCCTACAATGAGCAGTTCTTC. The full variable domain, rest sourced from reference TRBV5-1 and TRBJ2-1, is KAGVTQTPRYLIKTRGQQVTLSCSPISGHRSVSWYQQTPGQGLQFLFEYFSETQRNKGNFPGRFSGRQFSNSRSEMNVSTLELGDSALYLCASSLSSTSYNEQFFGPGTRLTVL.

CDR3 loop: CASSPGGASGNTIYF. CDR3 DNA: TGTGCCAGCAGCCCAGGAGGGGCAAGTGGAAACACCATATATTTT. The rearrangement joins TRBV28 to TRBJ1-3; possible D gene TRBD1, 5 bases. Trimming took off 6 bases at V and 3 bases at J, with 15 bases between the two ends. The CDR3 consists of 15 residues. Per germline, CDR1 MDHEN and CDR2 SYDVKM.

V and J are TRBV19 and TRBJ2-7; 9 nucleotides agree with TRBD1. Trimming cost V 6 bases and J 4 bases; bases outside gene matches: 10. Germline V gene sequence: CDR1 LNHDA, CDR2 SQIVND (reference sequence). The CDR3 sequence is 15 residues long. CDR3: CASRDTGTGPYEQYF. CDR3 nucleotides: TGTGCCAGTAGAGATACCGGGACAGGGCCATACGAGCAGTACTTC.

The genes are TRBV23-1 and TRBJ2-7, with 9 bases aligning to TRBD1. TRBV23-1 is marked as an open reading frame, function uncertain. J was trimmed by 6 bases and V by 2 bases; bases with no gene match: 8. This CDR3 has 15 amino acids. CDR3 loop: CASSQTQGASSEQYF. CDR3 bases: TGCGCCAGCAGTCAAACACAGGGGGCATCTAGCGAGCAGTACTTC.

The CDR3 nucleotides are TGTGCCAGCACCATACTGGCGGGGGGCTACACCTTC. Protein: CASTILAGGYTF. V and J are TRBV6-1 and TRBJ1-2; D not resolved. Germline loops: CDR1 MNHNS, CDR2 SASEGT. V shed 7 bases and J shed 8 bases, with 14 bases lying between them. The CDR3 runs 12 residues.

The chain uses TRBV28 and TRBJ1-2; TRBD1 matches at 7 bases. Germline V gene data show CDR1 as MDHEN and CDR2 as SYDVKM. The CDR3 sequence is 13 residues long. The V and J ends lost 3 bases and 6 bases, in that order; junction bases with no gene match: 4. The CDR3 sequence: CASSLGQFHGYTF. The CDR3 DNA is TGTGCCAGCAGTTTGGGACAGTTCCATGGCTACACCTTC.

The chain couples TRBV11-1 to TRBJ2-1, with 9 positions matching TRBD2. V lost 1 base, J lost 4 bases, and 2 bases stayed unmatched. This CDR3 has 15 residues. Looked up from germline, CDR1 is SGHAT and CDR2 is FQDESV (reference sequence). CDR3 DNA: TGTGCCAGCAGCTTAGGACTAGCGGAGTACAATGAGCAGTTCTTC. Its protein is CASSLGLAEYNEQFF.

This clone was seen once. The chain combines TRBV6-5 with TRBJ2-7, with D uncertain. The CDR3 consists of 14 residues. Trimming shortened V by 7 bases and J by 7 bases, and 20 bases separated the two germline ends. Germline assignment: CDR1 MNHEY and CDR2 SVGAGI. In DNA, the CDR3 is TGTGCCAGCACTTTACGAAAGGGATCCCTAGAGCAGTACTTC. Its translation: CASTLRKGSLEQYF.

The rearrangement joins TRBV9 to TRBJ2-1; the D is unclear. V shed 1 base and J shed 6 bases, with 17 bases lying between them. From germline, CDR1 is SGDLS and CDR2 YYNGEE. CDR3 length: 16 amino acids. As DNA, the CDR3 is TGTGCCAGCAGCGTAAGGTCCAGCCCCACACTCAATGAGCAGTTCTTC. This encodes CASSVRSSPTLNEQFF.

The chain uses TRBV27 and TRBJ2-7, with 12 bases identical to TRBD2. Germline values: CDR1 MNHEY, CDR2 SMNVEV (reference sequence). Losses at the gene ends were 4 bases for V and 3 bases for J; bases not matched to a gene: 16. The CDR3 spans 19 residues. The CDR3 sequence is CASSSLKWTSGTRDYEQYF. Written as DNA, the CDR3 is TGTGCCAGCAGTTCACTTAAGTGGACTAGCGGGACCCGGGACTACGAGCAGTACTTC.

V is TRBV29-1 and J is TRBJ1-3, with TRBD1 as a possible D gene (5 bases). There are 14 residues in the CDR3. Germline CDR1 and CDR2: SQVTM and ANQGSEA. The V end lost 3 bases, the J end lost 4 bases, and 13 bases lay between the germline ends. CDR3 loop: CSVDGPQGGNTIYF. Here the CDR3 DNA reads TGCAGCGTTGATGGGCCGCAGGGAGGAAACACCATATATTTT. Based on the CDR3 plus reference TRBV29-1 and TRBJ1-3, the full variable domain is SAVISQKPSRDICQRGTSLTIQCQVDSQVTMMFWYRQQPGQSLTLIATANQGSEATYESGFVIDKFPISRPNLTFSTLTVSNMSPEDSSIYLCSVDGPQGGNTIYFGEGSWLTVV.

This clone came up a few times. The V and J genes are TRBV19 and TRBJ1-5, with 7 bases identical to TRBD1. With V trimmed by 7 bases and J by 3 bases, 9 bases remained unmatched. CDR1 is LNHDA, CDR2 SQIVND, per germline (reference sequence). This CDR3 spans 15 amino acids. The CDR3 bases are TGTGCCAGTACCCGGGTGGGACAGTCCAATCAGCCCCAGCATTTT. It codes for CASTRVGQSNQPQHF.

The J gene is TRBJ2-7, the V gene TRBV5-4; 11 positions agree with TRBD2. Trimming took 4 bases from V and 3 from J; bases not matched to a gene: 9. This CDR3 is 16 amino acids long. Germline V gene lookup returns CDR1 SGHNT and CDR2 YYREEE (reference sequence). The chain's CDR3 is CASSLVTSGTHYEQYF. The CDR3 DNA reads TGTGCCAGCAGCCTCGTGACTAGCGGGACTCACTACGAGCAGTACTTC.

DNA of the CDR3: TGTGCCAGCAGTTTAGGGAGTGTGGGCTATGGCTACACCTTC. Translation: CASSLGSVGYGYTF. The chain uses TRBV28 and TRBJ1-2; no clear D gene. Trimming removed 2 bases from V and 4 bases from J, with 11 bases in between. The CDR3 has 14 residues. Per the germline V gene, CDR1 is MDHEN and CDR2 is SYDVKM.

V and J are TRBV28 and TRBJ1-2; 9 nucleotides agree with TRBD1. Trimming cost V 7 bases and J 4 bases; bases outside gene matches: 16. The germline V gene has CDR1 MDHEN and CDR2 SYDVKM. The CDR3 runs to 17 residues. CDR3 in amino acids: CASTSQGASSPPYGYTF. DNA for the CDR3: TGTGCCAGCACGTCACAGGGGGCTTCCAGCCCTCCCTATGGCTACACCTTC.

This chain links TRBV5-6 with TRBJ2-6; 10 positions agree with TRBD1. The V and J ends lost 7 bases and 4 bases, in that order; junction bases with no gene match: 14. CDR1 and CDR2 from the germline V gene are SGHDT and YYEEEE. There are 18 residues in the CDR3. CDR3 protein: CASYRDRGGYSGANVLTF. The DNA of the CDR3 is TGTGCCAGCTACCGGGACAGGGGAGGTTATTCCGGGGCCAACGTCCTGACTTTC.

This chain joins TRBV5-1 and TRBJ2-4; 10 bases are a match to TRBD1. The CDR3 extends over 15 amino acids. Germline V lookup: CDR1 SGHRS, CDR2 YFSETQ. After removal of 0 bases from V and 7 bases from J, the junction contained 4 bases not matched to a gene. The CDR3 sequence: CASSLDAGQGNIQYF. DNA of the CDR3: TGCGCCAGCAGCTTGGACGCGGGACAGGGGAACATTCAGTACTTC.

In this sample, this clone turned up a few times. CDR3 in DNA: TGTGCCTGGATTGGGTCAGGGAACACTGAAGCTTTCTTT. This gives the protein CAWIGSGNTEAFF. The chain links TRBV30 to TRBJ1-1, with D unresolved. Germline V gene data show CDR1 as GTSNPN and CDR2 as SVGIG (reference sequence). The CDR3 covers 13 residues. V was trimmed by 4 bases and J by 1 base, leaving 10 bases between them.